One and the same sample provided the 20 T cell receptor beta chains below, sequenced in a study of regulatory T cells in long-lasting Graves disease. TCR beta libraries were built with iRepertoire HTBI primers and Arm-PCR of CDR3 regions. TCRdb reprocessed the multiplex PCR reads via MiXCR and lists one record per CDR3 protein. The data show around 240,000 distinct CDR3 sequences, under 20% seen once. The time point here: newly diagnosed GD, antithyroid drugs for less than 3 months. The authors made the TCR library using RNA they extracted from PBMCs. This sample was also put to use in a study of T cells in Graves' hyperthyroidism and ophthalmopathy.

The material was peripheral blood mononuclear cells (PBMCs), obtained at new diagnosis, from a patient treated with antithyroid drugs. The origin of the receptors is a young woman with Graves disease.

The rearrangement uses TRBV6-5 and TRBJ2-1; D may be TRBD1 or TRBD2 (6 bases each). Trimming stripped 3 bases from V and 2 bases from J, with 11 bases between. This CDR3 contains 15 residues. Germline CDR1 reads MNHEY; CDR2 reads SVGAGI. The CDR3 protein is CASSYYGGTYNEQFF. The CDR3 nucleotides are TGTGCCAGCAGTTATTACGGGGGCACCTACAATGAGCAGTTCTTC.

The table lists this clonotype with many counts. The rearrangement links TRBV6-1 to TRBJ2-1; 8 bases agree with TRBD2. The length of the CDR3 is 13 residues. V trimming: 6 bases; J trimming: 5 bases; junction bases outside the gene matches: 3. Germline CDR1 is MNHNS and CDR2 is SASEGT. In DNA, the CDR3 is TGTGCCAGCAGACTGCGGGGGGACAATGAGCAGTTCTTC. It encodes CASRLRGDNEQFF.

The sample holds a few counts of this clonotype. V and J are TRBV9 and TRBJ2-5; D is unclear. V shed 0 bases and J shed 4 bases, with 10 bases lying between them. Germline CDR1 and CDR2: SGDLS and YYNGEE. The CDR3 is made up of 14 amino acids. Written as DNA, the CDR3 is TGTGCCAGCAGCGTAGCCCACGGAAGAGAGACCCAGTACTTC. Its translation is CASSVAHGRETQYF.

This clonotype was found many times. This rearrangement joins TRBV12-5 to TRBJ1-6; 9 positions match TRBD1. V lost 3 bases to trimming and J lost 6 bases; unmatched junction nucleotides: 3. The CDR3 loop spans 15 amino acids. Germline CDR1 is LGHNT and CDR2 is FRNRAP. This CDR3 reads CASGFGQGSNSPLHF. As DNA, the CDR3 is TGTGCTAGTGGTTTCGGACAGGGGTCTAATTCACCCCTCCACTTT.

This clonotype was recorded at least ten times. The chain combines TRBV12-3 or TRBV12-4 with TRBJ2-3; 8 positions agree with TRBD1. V lost 6 bases to trimming and J lost 7 bases; unmatched junction nucleotides: 6. The CDR3 runs to 13 residues. As DNA, the CDR3 is TGTGCCAGCAGACCAGGGGGCGCGCATACGCAGTATTTT. It yields the protein CASRPGGAHTQYF.

This clonotype was counted ten times or more. The rearrangement links TRBV7-2 to TRBJ1-1; no reliable D call. The V gene lost 2 bases and the J gene lost 6 bases, with 7 bases spanning the gap. Germline V gene lookup returns CDR1 SGHTA and CDR2 FQGNSA. This CDR3 comprises 12 residues. The CDR3 here is CASSLRVSEAFF. CDR3 bases: TGTGCCAGCAGCTTACGTGTTTCTGAAGCTTTCTTT.

Note on this clonotype: This sequence is one base from a far larger clone and is likely a read error. The V gene is TRBV6-1, the J gene TRBJ2-3, with TRBD1 matching over 10 bases. The DNA matches TRBJ2-5 better at its end, which makes the J call doubtful. This CDR3 comprises 14 residues. Looked up from germline, CDR1 is MNHNS and CDR2 is SASEGT. CDR3 sequence (DNA): TGTGCCAGCAGTCCTCGGACAGGGGGGGAGAGCCAGTACTTC. Encoded protein: CASSPRTGGESQYF.

In the case of this clonotype: This could be a read error, since a much larger clone is one nucleotide away. The gene calls are TRBV12-3 or TRBV12-4 and TRBJ1-1; D is undetermined. This CDR3 contains 19 residues. The V end was cut by 5 bases, the J end by 0 bases, with 25 bases between. CDR3 residues: CASSLWGRGLRAMNTEAFF. In DNA form, the CDR3 reads TGTGCCAGCAGTCTTTGGGGTAGAGGTTTGCGGGCCATGAACACTGAAGCTTTCTTT.

Details on this clonotype: This sequence is one base from a far larger clone and is likely a read error. The conserved final phenylalanine or tryptophan is absent from the CDR3, which likely points to a read error. This sequence joins TRBV6-2 or TRBV6-3 and TRBJ1-2; no clear D. The CDR3 consists of 12 residues. The germline V gene has CDR1 MNHEY and CDR2 SVGEGT. Trimming took off 2 bases at V and 4 bases at J, with 5 bases between the two ends. CDR3 coding DNA: TGTGCCAGCAGTTACGACCTCTATGGCTACACCTCC. It is translated as CASSYDLYGYTS.

This chain uses TRBV20-1 with TRBJ1-3, with 8 positions matching TRBD1. The V gene end was trimmed by 6 bases and the J gene end by 8 bases; junction bases not matched to a gene: 6. In germline, CDR1 is DFQATT, CDR2 SNEGSKA (reference sequence). The CDR3 has 12 amino acids. CDR3 DNA: TGCAGTGCCACTCAGGGGGCGGACACCATATATTTT. This sequence encodes CSATQGADTIYF.

With respect to this clonotype: A much larger clone lies one base from this, so it may be a read error. The CDR3 is CASKSEGVGYYNEQFF. CDR3 bases: TGTGCCAGTAAATCCGAGGGGGTGGGGTACTACAATGAGCAGTTCTTC. V is TRBV19 and J is TRBJ2-1; D possibly corresponds to TRBD1 (6 bases). The V gene lost 7 bases and the J gene lost 3 bases, with 19 bases spanning the gap. The CDR3 runs to 16 residues. Germline loops: CDR1 LNHDA, CDR2 SQIVND (reference sequence).

This clonotype was counted at least ten times. This chain links TRBV15 with TRBJ2-7; either TRBD1 or TRBD2 may fit D (6 bases each). Germline-derived CDR1 and CDR2 are LNHNV and YYDKDF (reference sequence). The CDR3 has 16 residues. The ends were cut back, 0 bases at V and 2 bases at J, with 14 bases in the middle. The DNA of the CDR3 is TGTGCCACCAGCAGAGATCTGCAGGGGACTCCCTACGAGCAGTACTTC. It is translated as CATSRDLQGTPYEQYF.

This clonotype was observed a few times. V gene TRBV5-4 combines with J gene TRBJ2-1; tentatively, D is TRBD2 (6 bases). Trimming took off 5 bases at V and 8 bases at J, with 17 bases between the two ends. CDR1 and CDR2 from the germline V gene are SGHNT and YYREEE (reference sequence). The length of the CDR3 is 14 residues. For the CDR3, the DNA is TGTGCCAGCAGTCGGACCGGGACTTTTGATGAGCAGTTCTTC. Amino acids: CASSRTGTFDEQFF.

This chain links TRBV19 with TRBJ1-4; D is possibly TRBD1 (6 bases). CDR1 LNHDA and CDR2 SQIVND come from the germline V gene (reference sequence). This CDR3 region has 17 residues. The V end lost 3 bases, the J end lost 7 bases, and 21 bases lay between the germline ends. CDR3: CASSMWGGGQHTEKLFF. The CDR3 DNA is TGTGCCAGTAGTATGTGGGGTGGCGGACAGCACACTGAAAAACTGTTTTTT.

This clonotype was counted many times. The chain couples TRBV18 to TRBJ2-7; D is possibly TRBD1 (6 bases). This CDR3 contains 13 residues. The germline V gene has CDR1 KGHSH and CDR2 LQKENI. Trimming left V 6 bases short and J 2 bases short, with 11 bases between. The CDR3 protein is CASSTRQAYEQYF. The DNA for the CDR3 is TGTGCCAGCTCGACCCGACAGGCCTACGAGCAGTACTTC. The full variable domain, completed using reference TRBV18 and TRBJ2-7, is NAGVMQNPRHLVRRRGQEARLRCSPMKGHSHVYWYRQLPEEGLKFMVYLQKENIIDESGMPKERFSAEFPKEGPSILRIQQVVRGDSAAYFCASSTRQAYEQYFGPGTRLTVT.

There are many counts of this clonotype. The gene calls are TRBV6-1 and TRBJ1-5; D is possibly TRBD1 (6 bases). Germline CDR1 MNHNS, CDR2 SASEGT. The germline V and J ends were trimmed by 8 bases and 0 bases, with 11 bases remaining between them. The CDR3 sequence is 14 residues long. The CDR3 bases are TGTGCCAGCTGCAGGGGCCCTAGCAATCAGCCCCAGCATTTT. This encodes CASCRGPSNQPQHF.

This clonotype was recorded many times. This chain links TRBV6-2 or TRBV6-3 with TRBJ1-1; 9 bases map to TRBD1. The ends lost 0 bases at V and 9 bases at J; junction bases unmatched: 14. The length of the CDR3 is 17 residues. Germline V CDR1 and CDR2: MNHEY, SVGEGT. CDR3 loop: CASSYSGQGDYFAKAFF. The CDR3 coding sequence is TGTGCCAGCAGTTACTCGGGACAGGGTGACTACTTTGCTAAAGCTTTCTTT.

In its sample, this clonotype was seen many times. The rearrangement joins TRBV5-4 to TRBJ1-6, with D maybe TRBD1 (5 bases). Germline V lookup: CDR1 SGHNT, CDR2 YYREEE (reference sequence). The CDR3 is 14 residues long. Trimming left V 0 bases short and J 9 bases short, with 10 bases between. This CDR3 reads CASSLDTGPSPLHF. The CDR3 DNA is TGTGCCAGCAGCTTGGACACGGGGCCTTCACCCCTCCACTTT.

This clonotype came up many times. The genes are TRBV18 and TRBJ2-5; D uncertain. Germline CDR1 is KGHSH and CDR2 is LQKENI. The CDR3 runs to 12 residues. V was clipped by 1 base and J by 5 bases, with 5 bases between them. The CDR3 region has the DNA TGTGCCAGCTCACCACAGGAGGAGACCCAGTACTTC. This codes for CASSPQEETQYF.

This clonotype was counted many times. This chain links TRBV9 with TRBJ1-1; maybe TRBD1 (5 bases). Per the germline V gene, CDR1 is SGDLS and CDR2 is YYNGEE. Trimming pared 3 bases from V and 11 bases from J, leaving 20 bases between. The CDR3 consists of 14 residues. In DNA, the CDR3 is TGTGCCAGCAGCGGCCCGGGACCCACTAGACGGGCTTTCTTT. Its protein product is CASSGPGPTRRAFF. The full variable domain, completed using reference TRBV9 and TRBJ1-1, is DSGVTQTPKHLITATGQRVTLRCSPRSGDLSVYWYQQSLDQGLQFLIQYYNGEERAKGNILERFSAQQFPDLHSELNLSSLELGDSALYFCASSGPGPTRRAFFGQGTRLTVV.